Listed below are T cell receptor beta chains from one sample, sequenced in a study of T cell clones after liver transplantation. Repertoires were generated with immunoSEQ multiplex PCR, while TCRdb's copy carries only in-frame clones and drops some. Of tens of thousands of clones listed, 60% to 80% are singletons. The sample here was CD4+ T cells from blood, taken before liver transplant. The source is a human donor who received a liver transplant. The CDR3 runs from the conserved cysteine through the conserved F or W. D genes are given only for firm matches. Only part of the rows carry a size: once, few, many, or a class if the clone is expanded.

D	J	size	V	DNA	CDR3
-	TRBJ1-5	-	TRBV6-6	TGTGCCAGCAATCTACAGGGAGAGCAGCCCCAGCATTTT	CASNLQGEQPQHF
-	TRBJ2-2	once	TRBV5-8	TGTGCCAGCAGCTTGTACCGACTTAACACCGGGGAGCTGTTTTTT	CASSLYRLNTGELFF
TRBD2	TRBJ2-3	-	TRBV19	TGTGCCAGTAGTATGGGACGAGGGGCGGGGGAGAGCACAGATACGCAGTATTTT	CASSMGRGAGESTDTQYF
TRBD1	TRBJ1-6	many	TRBV27	TGTGCCAGCAAAACGGACAGGGGGAATTCACCCCTCCACTTT	CASKTDRGNSPLHF
TRBD1	TRBJ1-4	few	TRBV18	TGTGCCAGCTCACCACCGTCCCAGGGGGCTGGAAAACTGTTTTTT	CASSPPSQGAGKLFF
-	TRBJ2-3	few	TRBV27	TGTGCCAGCAGTTTAGGAGTAGTAAGAGATACGCAGTATTTT	CASSLGVVRDTQYF
-	TRBJ1-4	-	TRBV29-1	TGCAGCGGGGGACAAGGCGAAAAACTGTTTTTT	CSGGQGEKLFF
-	TRBJ2-7	-	TRBV7-9	TGTGCCAGCAGCCCTTCCCTCTACGAGCAGTACTTC	CASSPSLYEQYF
TRBD1	TRBJ2-5	-	TRBV5-4	TGTGCCAGCAGCTTAAATCGGGGGACAGGGGGTAAGGAGACCCAGTACTTC	CASSLNRGTGGKETQYF
TRBD1	TRBJ1-3	-	TRBV5-1	TGCGCCAGCAGCTTGGGAGGGGGCGAAAACACCATATATTTT	CASSLGGGENTIYF
-	TRBJ2-7	few	TRBV2	TGTGCCAGCAGTGATGACAACTCCTACGAGCAGTACTTC	CASSDDNSYEQYF
TRBD2	TRBJ2-7	few	TRBV9	TGTGCCAGCAGCGTCGCCGGGACTAGCGAGGGCGAGCAGTACTTC	CASSVAGTSEGEQYF
-	TRBJ2-3	-	TRBV11-1	TGTGCCAGCAGCTTAGGAGGCTCTAGCACAGATACGCAGTATTTT	CASSLGGSSTDTQYF
-	TRBJ1-6	-	TRBV7-8	TGTGCCAGCAGCTTCCGTGGGGGGGCAGACTCACCCCTCCACTTT	CASSFRGGADSPLHF
-	TRBJ1-3	few	TRBV6-5	TGTGCCAGCAGTTACTTGGGGCAGGGCTCTGGAAACACCATATATTTT	CASSYLGQGSGNTIYF
TRBD1	TRBJ2-7	-	TRBV27	TGTGCCAGCAGTCCTTCCCGGGACAGGGTCGGCTACGAGCAGTACTTC	CASSPSRDRVGYEQYF
-	TRBJ2-7	-	TRBV5-1	TGCGCCAGCAGCTTGGTCGGAGGGGTTACCTACGAGCAGTACTTC	CASSLVGGVTYEQYF
-	TRBJ1-2	-	TRBV21-1	TGTGCCAGCAGCTCACAGGGCCGCTACACCTTC	CASSSQGRYTF
TRBD1	TRBJ1-5	-	TRBV10-1	TGCGCCAGCACCTTCCAGGGGGGCTGTCAGCCCCAGCATTTT	CASTFQGGCQPQHF
TRBD1	TRBJ2-7	-	TRBV14	TGTGCCAGCAGCCACCTGACAGGGGGGGGGTCCTACGAGCAGTACTTC	CASSHLTGGGSYEQYF
TRBD1	TRBJ1-6	-	TRBV5-1	TGCGCCAGCAGCCGGGACAGCCGACGGGCGAACGATAATTCACCCCTCCACTTT	CASSRDSRRANDNSPLHF
-	TRBJ2-7	few	TRBV14	TGTGCCAGCAGCCGCGGACAGCTAAACTACGAGCAGTACTTC	CASSRGQLNYEQYF
TRBD1	TRBJ2-3	-	TRBV7-9	TGTGCCAGCAAAATGACAGGGCTGGGCACAGATACGCAGTATTTT	CASKMTGLGTDTQYF
-	TRBJ2-3	once	TRBV7-2	TGTGCCAGCAGCTTAGCGCGGGCAGATACGCAGTATTTT	CASSLARADTQYF
TRBD1	TRBJ1-2	-	TRBV4-1	TGCGCCAGCAGCGATAACGGCTACAGGGGCGACAACTATGGCTACACCTTC	CASSDNGYRGDNYGYTF
-	TRBJ2-3	-	TRBV10-3	TGTGCCATCAGTGAGGGGGGGGCGATAGATACGCAGTATTTT	CAISEGGAIDTQYF
-	TRBJ2-7	-	TRBV15	TGTGCCACCAGCCCAGGAGGCTTTGAGGGAAGCAACGAGCAGTACTTC	CATSPGGFEGSNEQYF
-	TRBJ1-2	-	TRBV9	TGTGCCAGCAGCGTAGGCCTCGCCCGGGGAGGAGTGAGCGGTGGCTACACCTTC	CASSVGLARGGVSGGYTF
TRBD2	TRBJ2-1	-	TRBV30	TGTGCCACTTATTCTAGCGGGGGGGCTGGGGAGCAGTTCTTC	CATYSSGGAGEQFF
-	TRBJ1-1	-	TRBV7-6	TGTGCCAGCAGCTTAGATAGGGGTGGTACTGAAGCTTTCTTT	CASSLDRGGTEAFF
-	TRBJ2-7	-	TRBV6-6	TGTGCCAGCAGTTATGGGCCATTAGGGGATGACGAGCAGTACTTC	CASSYGPLGDDEQYF
TRBD2	TRBJ2-1	once	TRBV4-2	TGTGCCAGCAGGGAGGGAGGGGAATCCTACAATGAGCAGTTCTTC	CASREGGESYNEQFF
TRBD2	TRBJ2-7	-	TRBV11-2	TGTGCCAGCAGCCGGACTAGCGGGGGGCAAAAAGGCTACGAGCAGTACTTC	CASSRTSGGQKGYEQYF
-	TRBJ2-5	-	TRBV19	TGTGCCAGTAGTATCCGGAGGCTAGAGACCCAGTACTTC	CASSIRRLETQYF
-	TRBJ1-3	-	TRBV18	TGTGCCAGCTCACCATTCGGACTGCGAGGGGGCTCTGGAAACACCATATATTTT	CASSPFGLRGGSGNTIYF
TRBD2	TRBJ2-7	few	TRBV7-2	TGTGCCAGCAGCTTAGGGACTAGCAGGTCGGGGGAGCAGTACTTC	CASSLGTSRSGEQYF
TRBD1	TRBJ1-2	few	TRBV18	TGTGCCAGCTCCCCCGGACAGGGGGCGGCTGGCTACACCTTC	CASSPGQGAAGYTF